The source of this T cell receptor beta chain is a study of blood T cell repertoires in COVID-19. Germline values: CDR1 SGHRS, CDR2 YFSETQ. V was trimmed by 4 bases and J by 2 bases, leaving 16 bases between them. The CDR3 consists of 15 residues. Sequenced by immunoSEQ multiplex PCR; TCRdb stores in-frame clones only, minus some. The table has more than 450,000 clones, roughly nine tenths seen once. Specimen: PBMCs or T cells enriched from blood (not recorded which). The clonotype originates from a woman between 18 and 30 years old who had recovered from COVID-19. The chain employs TRBV5-1 and TRBJ2-7, with a possible D match to TRBD1 (6 bases). CDR3 region: CASSRNADSTYEQYF. The CDR3 nucleotides are TGCGCCAGCAGCCGTAATGCGGACAGTACCTACGAGCAGTACTTC.